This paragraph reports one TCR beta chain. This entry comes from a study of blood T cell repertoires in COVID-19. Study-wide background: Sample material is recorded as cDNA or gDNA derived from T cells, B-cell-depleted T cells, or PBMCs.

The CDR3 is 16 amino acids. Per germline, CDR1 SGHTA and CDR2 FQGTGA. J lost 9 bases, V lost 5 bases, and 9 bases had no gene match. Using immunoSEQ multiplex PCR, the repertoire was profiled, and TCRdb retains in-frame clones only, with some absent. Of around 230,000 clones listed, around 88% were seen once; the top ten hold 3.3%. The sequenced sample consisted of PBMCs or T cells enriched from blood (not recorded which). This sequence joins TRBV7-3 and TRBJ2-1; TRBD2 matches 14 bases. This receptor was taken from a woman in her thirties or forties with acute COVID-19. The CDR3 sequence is CASSQYAGLAGAEQFF. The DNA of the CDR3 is TGTGCCAGCAGCCAATACGCGGGACTAGCGGGAGCTGAGCAGTTCTTC.